The text below deals with one T cell receptor (beta chain). Its specificity is not known. This specimen comes from a study of shared clonotypes between healthy human individuals. Study information: Per donor, CD8 memory used one plate, CD8 naive used two, CD4 memory used three and CD4 naive used three. Points from the study as a whole: Naive CD4 clonotypes overlapped across several donors at roughly 5%.

Repertoires were generated with immunoSEQ multiplex PCR, while TCRdb's copy carries only in-frame clones and drops some. The table shows millions of clones, with 85% to 95% occurring only once. CDR3 size: 13 residues. V was pared by 7 bases and J by 1 base, with 8 bases between. Germline V gene sequence: CDR1 MNHNS, CDR2 SASEGT. The genes are TRBV6-1 and TRBJ1-5, with D perhaps matching TRBD1 (6 bases). The TCR originated in a man aged 18-30 years in good health. Some clones in this sample may be carry-over from other donors' samples. Sequenced material: naive CD4+ T cells from PBMCs. Subset defined: CD45RA+ positively selected. Written as DNA, the CDR3 is TGTGCCAGCATGAGGGGGAGCAATCAGCCCCAGCATTTT. Protein product: CASMRGSNQPQHF.